This T cell receptor beta chain stems from a study of identical twins. Overall study findings and caveats: Cord blood beta clonotypes present at high abundance carried fewer insertions; no such pattern appeared in memory repertoires.

CDR3 length: 14 residues. Germline loops: CDR1 SNHLY, CDR2 FYNNEI. The J segment lost 8 bases and the V segment lost 8 bases, leaving 11 bases of the junction unmatched. Regarding this clonotype: Its antigen is undetermined.

Using its own MiXCR run on the 5' RACE reads, TCRdb lists one record per CDR3 protein. This table has approximately 230,000 distinct CDR3 sequences, approximately 5.9% appearing once. The sample also formed part of further work on T cells expressing NK-cell markers. That study reports: One of the eight sequenced donors was seronegative, whereas the other seven were HCMV-seropositive.

The clonotype originates from a woman aged 18-29 years in good health. The chain is built from TRBV2 and TRBJ1-4, with 7 positions matching TRBD1. The sequenced sample was CD8+ T cells sorted from blood. CDR3 in DNA: TGTGCCAGCCTCACAGGGGACACCAAAGAAAAACTGTTTTTT. It encodes CASLTGDTKEKLFF.